One T cell receptor (beta chain) is described in this entry. The table came from immunoSEQ multiplex PCR; TCRdb's copy has only in-frame clones and leaves some out. The sample comprises under 200,000 clones, approximately 80% of which are singletons, and about 5% rests with the top ten. This sample stems from a study of cytotoxic CD8 clonotypes in ibrutinib-treated CLL. The sample here was PBMCs, taken after 24 months of ibrutinib treatment. The TCR originated in a human donor with chronic lymphocytic leukemia.

The CDR3 region is CASSLLSSVGELFF. CDR3 nucleotide sequence: TGTGCCAGCAGCTTGTTATCCTCAGTGGGGGAGCTGTTTTTT. The J gene is TRBJ2-2, the V gene TRBV5-6; D ambiguous. The CDR3 length is 14 residues. Trimming took 1 base from V and 8 from J, leaving 12 bases between them. In germline, CDR1 is SGHDT, CDR2 YYEEEE.